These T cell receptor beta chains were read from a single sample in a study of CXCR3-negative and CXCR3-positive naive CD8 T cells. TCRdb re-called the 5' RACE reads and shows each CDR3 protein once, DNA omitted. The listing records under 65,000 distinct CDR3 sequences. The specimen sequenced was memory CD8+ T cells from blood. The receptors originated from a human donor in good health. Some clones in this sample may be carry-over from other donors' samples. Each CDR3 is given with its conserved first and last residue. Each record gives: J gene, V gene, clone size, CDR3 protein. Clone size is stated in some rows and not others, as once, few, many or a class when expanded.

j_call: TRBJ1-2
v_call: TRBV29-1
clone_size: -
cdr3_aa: CSVRFRVGYGYTF

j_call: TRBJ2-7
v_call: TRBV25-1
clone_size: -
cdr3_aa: CASSELGRQGAYEQYF

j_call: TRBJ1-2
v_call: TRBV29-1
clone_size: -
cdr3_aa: CSAPGGATGTQTGYGYTF

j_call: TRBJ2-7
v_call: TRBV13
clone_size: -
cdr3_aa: CASSIGGQAPPYEQYF

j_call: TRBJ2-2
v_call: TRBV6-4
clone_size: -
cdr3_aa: CASSPASGRGTGELFF

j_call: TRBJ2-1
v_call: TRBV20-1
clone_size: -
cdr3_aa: CSATWDSGGYNEQFF

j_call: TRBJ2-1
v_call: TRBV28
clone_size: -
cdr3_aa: CASSPARYEQFF

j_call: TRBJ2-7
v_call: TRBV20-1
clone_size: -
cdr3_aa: CSAREDSYEQYF

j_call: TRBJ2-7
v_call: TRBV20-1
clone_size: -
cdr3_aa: CSARDLGTSDYEQYF

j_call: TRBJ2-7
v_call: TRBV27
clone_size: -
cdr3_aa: CASSFREWDYEQYF

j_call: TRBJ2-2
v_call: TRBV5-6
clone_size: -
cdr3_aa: CASSLWGAFTGELFF

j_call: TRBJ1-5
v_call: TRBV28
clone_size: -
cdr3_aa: CASSVDRDFYSNQPQHF

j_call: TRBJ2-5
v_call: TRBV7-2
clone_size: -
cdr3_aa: CASSLSLRETQYF

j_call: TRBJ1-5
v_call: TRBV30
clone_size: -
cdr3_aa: CAWRPPDRGKHHQPQHF

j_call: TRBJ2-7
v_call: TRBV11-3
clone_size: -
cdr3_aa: CASSWADFYEQYF

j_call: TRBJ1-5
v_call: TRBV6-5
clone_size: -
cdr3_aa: CASSYSANQPQHF

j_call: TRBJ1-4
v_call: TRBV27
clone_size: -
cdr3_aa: CASSLGLAQGKLFF

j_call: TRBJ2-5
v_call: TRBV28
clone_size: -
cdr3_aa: CASSSPHTGEETQYF

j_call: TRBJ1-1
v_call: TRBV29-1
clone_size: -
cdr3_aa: CSVTPWGTEAFF

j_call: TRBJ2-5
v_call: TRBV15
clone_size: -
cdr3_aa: CATSSDRGYQETQYF

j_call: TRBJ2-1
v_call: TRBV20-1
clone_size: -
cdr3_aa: CSAIGRRGAFNEQFF

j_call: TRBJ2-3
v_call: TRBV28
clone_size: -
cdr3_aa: CASPPSQGPTDTQYF

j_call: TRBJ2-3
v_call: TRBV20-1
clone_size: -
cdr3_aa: CSAASFNTDTQYF

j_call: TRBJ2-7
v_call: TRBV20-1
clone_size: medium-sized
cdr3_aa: CSARDRENYEQYF

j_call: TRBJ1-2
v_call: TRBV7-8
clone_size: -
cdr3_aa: CASSLDGVGYTF

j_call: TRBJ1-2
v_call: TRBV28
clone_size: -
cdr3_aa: CASSLAQTGRYGYTF

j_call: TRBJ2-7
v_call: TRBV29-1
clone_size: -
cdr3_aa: CSVVTPGLDEQYF

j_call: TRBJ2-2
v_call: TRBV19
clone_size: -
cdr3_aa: CASSILTGELFF

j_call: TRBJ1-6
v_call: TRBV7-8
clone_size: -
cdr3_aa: CASSLARSGASPLHF

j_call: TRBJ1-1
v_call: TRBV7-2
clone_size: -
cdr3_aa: CASSPAGTEAFF

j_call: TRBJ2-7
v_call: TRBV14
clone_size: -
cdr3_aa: CASSQGGEQYF

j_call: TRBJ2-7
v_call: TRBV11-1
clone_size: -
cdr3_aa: CASSSTGTGFYEQYF

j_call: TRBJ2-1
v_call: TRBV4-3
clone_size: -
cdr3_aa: CASSPGTSGMNNEQFF

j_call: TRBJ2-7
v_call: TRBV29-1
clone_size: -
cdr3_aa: CSVDYGEHEQYF

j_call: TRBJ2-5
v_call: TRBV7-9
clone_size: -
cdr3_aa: CASSLGPSVETQYF

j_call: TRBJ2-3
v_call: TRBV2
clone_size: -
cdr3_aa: CASSGERENANTQYF

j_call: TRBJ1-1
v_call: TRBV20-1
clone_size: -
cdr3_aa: CRARAPDRWTEAFF

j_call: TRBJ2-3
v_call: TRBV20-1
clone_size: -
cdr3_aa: CSARDFRTGDFTDTQYF

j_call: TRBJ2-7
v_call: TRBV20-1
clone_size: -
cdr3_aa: CSALGDLSGTYEQYF

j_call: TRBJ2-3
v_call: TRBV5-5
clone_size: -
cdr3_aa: CASSLAQREADTQYF

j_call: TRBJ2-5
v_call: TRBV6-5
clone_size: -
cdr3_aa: CASSSGAKSEGQYF

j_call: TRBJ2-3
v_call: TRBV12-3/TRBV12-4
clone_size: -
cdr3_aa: CASRSSGQGVTDTQYF

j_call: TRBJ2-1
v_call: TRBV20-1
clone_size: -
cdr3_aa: CSALLAGPRDEQFF

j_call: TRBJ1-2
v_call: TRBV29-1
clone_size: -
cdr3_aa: CSVEGEEASYGYTF

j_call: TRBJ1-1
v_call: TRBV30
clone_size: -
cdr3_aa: CAWRTRNTEAFF

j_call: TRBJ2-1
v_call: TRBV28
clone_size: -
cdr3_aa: CASSLYRRSSYNEQFF

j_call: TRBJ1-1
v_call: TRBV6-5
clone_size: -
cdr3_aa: CASTRVPQGADTEAFF

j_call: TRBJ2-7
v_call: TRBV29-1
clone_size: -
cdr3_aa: CSVGSGTGAYEQYF

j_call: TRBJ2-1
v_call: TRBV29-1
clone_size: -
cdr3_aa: CSVEAASPYNEQFF